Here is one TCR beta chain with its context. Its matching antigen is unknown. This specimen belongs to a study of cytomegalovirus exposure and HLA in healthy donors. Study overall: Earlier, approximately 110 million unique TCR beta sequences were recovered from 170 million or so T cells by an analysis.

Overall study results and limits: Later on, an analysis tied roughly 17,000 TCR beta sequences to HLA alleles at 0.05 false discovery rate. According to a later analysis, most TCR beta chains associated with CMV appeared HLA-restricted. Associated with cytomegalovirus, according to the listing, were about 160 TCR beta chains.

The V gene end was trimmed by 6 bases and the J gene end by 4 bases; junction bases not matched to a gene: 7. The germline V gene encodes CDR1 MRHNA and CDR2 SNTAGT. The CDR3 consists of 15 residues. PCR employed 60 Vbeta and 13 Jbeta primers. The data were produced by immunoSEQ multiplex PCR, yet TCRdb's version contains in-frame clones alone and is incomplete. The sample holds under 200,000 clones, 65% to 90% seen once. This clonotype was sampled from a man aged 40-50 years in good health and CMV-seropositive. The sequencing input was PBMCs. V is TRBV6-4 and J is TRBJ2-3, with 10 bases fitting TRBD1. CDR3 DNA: TGTGCCAGCAGCGCCGGGACAGGGGATCCAGATACGCAGTATTTT. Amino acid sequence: CASSAGTGDPDTQYF.